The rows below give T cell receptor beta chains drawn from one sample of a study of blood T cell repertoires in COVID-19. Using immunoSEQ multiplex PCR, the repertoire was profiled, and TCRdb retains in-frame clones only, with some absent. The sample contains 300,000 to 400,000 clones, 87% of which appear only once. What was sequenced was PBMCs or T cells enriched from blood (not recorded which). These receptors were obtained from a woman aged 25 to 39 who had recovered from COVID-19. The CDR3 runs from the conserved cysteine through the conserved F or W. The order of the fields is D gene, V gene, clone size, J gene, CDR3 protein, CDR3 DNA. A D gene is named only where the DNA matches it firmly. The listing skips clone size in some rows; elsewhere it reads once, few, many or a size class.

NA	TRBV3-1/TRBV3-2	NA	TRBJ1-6	CASSQDLVRSSSYNSPLHF	TGTGCCAGCAGCCAAGATCTAGTACGGTCGAGCTCCTATAATTCACCCCTCCACTTT
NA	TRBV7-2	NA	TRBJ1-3	CASSLETTGLGNTIYF	TGTGCCAGCAGCTTGGAAACAACAGGGCTCGGAAACACCATATATTTT
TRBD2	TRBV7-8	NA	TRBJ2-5	CASRGKRGAPIVETQYF	TGTGCCAGCAGGGGTAAGCGGGGGGCCCCCATCGTGGAGACCCAGTACTTC
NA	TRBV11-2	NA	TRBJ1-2	CASSSFPHYYGYTF	TGTGCCAGCAGCTCATTCCCGCACTACTATGGCTACACCTTC
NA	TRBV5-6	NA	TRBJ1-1	CASRTRNTEAFF	TGTGCCAGCAGGACACGGAACACTGAAGCTTTCTTT
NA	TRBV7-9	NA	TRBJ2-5	CASSLQGWETQYF	TGTGCCAGCAGCTTGCAGGGGTGGGAGACCCAGTACTTC
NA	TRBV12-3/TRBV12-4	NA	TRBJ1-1	CASRSGMNTEAFF	TGTGCCAGCAGAAGCGGAATGAACACTGAAGCTTTCTTT
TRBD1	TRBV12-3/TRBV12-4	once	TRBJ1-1	CASRGQGHTEAFF	TGTGCCAGCAGGGGACAGGGGCACACTGAAGCTTTCTTT
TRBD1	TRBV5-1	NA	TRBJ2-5	CASTRDRGWETQYF	TGCGCCAGCACCAGGGACAGGGGATGGGAGACCCAGTACTTC
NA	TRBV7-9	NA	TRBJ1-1	CASSLDGSPNTEAFF	TGTGCCAGCAGCTTAGATGGGAGCCCGAACACTGAAGCTTTCTTT
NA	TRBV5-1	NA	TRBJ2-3	CASSFSGWGRTDTQYF	TGCGCCAGCAGCTTTTCGGGGTGGGGGCGCACAGATACGCAGTATTTT
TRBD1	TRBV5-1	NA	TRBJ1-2	CASSLEQGYGYTF	TGCGCCAGCAGCTTGGAACAGGGGTATGGCTACACCTTC
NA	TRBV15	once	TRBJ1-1	CATRTGRMNTEAFF	TGTGCCACCAGAACAGGGCGGATGAACACTGAAGCTTTCTTT
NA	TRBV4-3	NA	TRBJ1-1	CASRKTEMNTEAFF	TGCGCCAGCAGGAAGACGGAGATGAACACTGAAGCTTTCTTT
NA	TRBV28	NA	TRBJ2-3	CASSLQTPDTQYF	TGTGCCAGCAGTTTACAAACTCCCGATACGCAGTATTTT
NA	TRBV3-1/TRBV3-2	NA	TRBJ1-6	CASSRTDNSPLHF	TGTGCCAGCAGTCGGACAGATAATTCACCCCTCCACTTT
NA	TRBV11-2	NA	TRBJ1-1	CASSFSTGWAEAFF	TGTGCCAGCAGCTTTTCCACAGGGTGGGCTGAAGCTTTCTTT
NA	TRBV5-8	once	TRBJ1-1	CASSSATGSDGTEAFF	TGTGCCAGCAGCTCAGCCACAGGGTCCGATGGCACTGAAGCTTTCTTT